A selection of T cell receptor beta chains follows, all from one sample in a study of blood T cell repertoires in COVID-19. Assay used: immunoSEQ multiplex PCR; TCRdb lists only in-frame clones, some missing. Among 150,000 or so clones listed, approximately 81% were seen once. What was sequenced was PBMCs or T cells enriched from blood (not recorded which). The receptors originated from a woman between 40 and 55 years old with acute COVID-19. The CDR3 runs from the conserved cysteine through the conserved F or W. The D gene is left open where the match is weak. A clone size is listed for some rows: how often the clone was seen (once, few, many), or a class if it is expanded.

abundance: -
d_gene: -
j_gene: TRBJ2-1
v_gene: TRBV5-1
CDR3aa: CASSLEGRSYNEQFF
CDR3nt: TGCGCCAGCAGCTTGGAAGGTAGGAGCTACAATGAGCAGTTCTTC

abundance: -
d_gene: -
j_gene: TRBJ1-2
v_gene: TRBV2
CDR3aa: CASISVELDGYTF
CDR3nt: TGTGCCAGCATTTCTGTCGAACTGGATGGCTACACCTTC

abundance: -
d_gene: TRBD1
j_gene: TRBJ1-1
v_gene: TRBV19
CDR3aa: CASVDRVGTEAFF
CDR3nt: TGTGCCAGTGTGGACAGGGTGGGCACTGAAGCTTTCTTT

abundance: -
d_gene: TRBD1
j_gene: TRBJ2-2
v_gene: TRBV7-6
CDR3aa: CASSLQGAPGELFF
CDR3nt: TGTGCCAGCAGCCTACAGGGGGCGCCGGGGGAGCTGTTTTTT

abundance: few
d_gene: -
j_gene: TRBJ2-3
v_gene: TRBV11-3
CDR3aa: CASSVPLHPDRPAQYF
CDR3nt: TGTGCCAGCAGCGTCCCCTTACACCCTGACAGGCCCGCGCAGTATTTT

abundance: -
d_gene: TRBD2
j_gene: TRBJ2-1
v_gene: TRBV7-8
CDR3aa: CASSLRASGSSYNEQFF
CDR3nt: TGTGCCAGCAGCTTAAGGGCTAGCGGATCCTCCTACAATGAGCAGTTCTTC

abundance: -
d_gene: TRBD2
j_gene: TRBJ2-5
v_gene: TRBV4-1
CDR3aa: CASSERLAGVGQETQYF
CDR3nt: TGCGCCAGCAGCGAAAGGCTAGCGGGAGTGGGTCAAGAGACCCAGTACTTC

abundance: -
d_gene: -
j_gene: TRBJ2-1
v_gene: TRBV12-3/TRBV12-4
CDR3aa: CASSFTRGEQFF
CDR3nt: TGTGCCAGCAGTTTCACACGCGGGGAGCAGTTCTTC

abundance: -
d_gene: TRBD1
j_gene: TRBJ1-1
v_gene: TRBV5-1
CDR3aa: CASSPGQELKAFF
CDR3nt: TGCGCCAGCAGCCCGGGACAGGAGTTGAAAGCTTTCTTT

abundance: -
d_gene: -
j_gene: TRBJ2-3
v_gene: TRBV7-2
CDR3aa: CASSPGLFPYTDTQYF
CDR3nt: TGTGCCAGCAGCCCAGGACTATTTCCTTACACAGATACGCAGTATTTT

abundance: -
d_gene: -
j_gene: TRBJ1-2
v_gene: TRBV2
CDR3aa: CASSEAQTIDGYTF
CDR3nt: TGTGCCAGCAGTGAAGCGCAGACAATAGATGGCTACACCTTC

abundance: few
d_gene: TRBD1
j_gene: TRBJ1-2
v_gene: TRBV6-5
CDR3aa: CASRTGGEYGYTF
CDR3nt: TGTGCCAGTCGGACAGGGGGCGAGTATGGCTACACCTTC

abundance: few
d_gene: TRBD1
j_gene: TRBJ2-6
v_gene: TRBV6-5
CDR3aa: CASSLRQGTGANVLTF
CDR3nt: TGTGCCAGCAGTTTAAGACAGGGGACTGGGGCCAACGTCCTGACTTTC

abundance: -
d_gene: TRBD1
j_gene: TRBJ1-6
v_gene: TRBV6-1
CDR3aa: CASSEARGTDSPLHF
CDR3nt: TGTGCCAGCAGTGAAGCGAGGGGGACAGATTCACCCCTCCACTTT

abundance: -
d_gene: TRBD2
j_gene: TRBJ2-1
v_gene: TRBV7-3
CDR3aa: CASSLGSSGSRNEQFF
CDR3nt: TGTGCCAGCAGCTTAGGATCCAGCGGGAGTCGCAATGAGCAGTTCTTC

abundance: -
d_gene: -
j_gene: TRBJ2-7
v_gene: TRBV27
CDR3aa: CASSHRTTPYEQYF
CDR3nt: TGTGCCAGCAGTCACCGGACTACCCCCTACGAGCAGTACTTC

abundance: -
d_gene: TRBD2
j_gene: TRBJ2-3
v_gene: TRBV7-2
CDR3aa: CASSFASGDTQYF
CDR3nt: TGTGCCAGCAGCTTCGCTAGCGGAGATACGCAGTATTTT

abundance: -
d_gene: -
j_gene: TRBJ1-1
v_gene: TRBV7-9
CDR3aa: CASRVGLGEAFF
CDR3nt: TGTGCCAGCAGAGTGGGGCTGGGTGAAGCTTTCTTT

abundance: -
d_gene: -
j_gene: TRBJ1-3
v_gene: TRBV30
CDR3aa: CAWSRSHSGNTIYF
CDR3nt: TGTGCCTGGTCCAGATCCCATTCTGGAAACACCATATATTTT

abundance: -
d_gene: TRBD1
j_gene: TRBJ2-5
v_gene: TRBV29-1
CDR3aa: CSVRQGMGQETQYF
CDR3nt: TGCAGCGTAAGACAGGGAATGGGCCAAGAGACCCAGTACTTC

abundance: -
d_gene: TRBD1
j_gene: TRBJ2-3
v_gene: TRBV24-1
CDR3aa: CATSDSGQGSSTDTQYF
CDR3nt: TGTGCCACCAGTGATTCAGGACAGGGGTCGAGCACAGATACGCAGTATTTT

abundance: -
d_gene: -
j_gene: TRBJ2-3
v_gene: TRBV5-4
CDR3aa: CASSLEDAADTQYF
CDR3nt: TGTGCCAGCAGCTTGGAAGATGCGGCAGATACGCAGTATTTT

abundance: -
d_gene: -
j_gene: TRBJ1-1
v_gene: TRBV5-8
CDR3aa: CASSLHRNTEAFF
CDR3nt: TGTGCCAGCAGCTTACACAGGAACACTGAAGCTTTCTTT

abundance: -
d_gene: -
j_gene: TRBJ1-1
v_gene: TRBV27
CDR3aa: CASSSTRSNTEAFF
CDR3nt: TGTGCCAGCAGTTCGACTAGAAGCAACACTGAAGCTTTCTTT

abundance: -
d_gene: TRBD1
j_gene: TRBJ1-3
v_gene: TRBV6-5
CDR3aa: CASKPTGRNTIYF
CDR3nt: TGTGCCAGCAAACCGACAGGGCGAAACACCATATATTTT